This T cell receptor beta chain is drawn from a study of blood T cells in healthy people across ages. Study observations and caveats: With unsorted PBMCs, a conclusive comparison of naive versus antigen-experienced cells was not possible. It was held that the diversity estimates obtained from one million T cells were underestimates.

Of note for this clonotype: The antigen is not known.

With a J-beta primer mix and a sample-barcoded 5' primer, a second PCR ran roughly 6 to 12 cycles. TCRdb recomputed calls from the 5' RACE reads with MiXCR, one row per CDR3 protein. The data show just under 750,000 distinct CDR3 sequences, roughly 20% seen once. Germline V gene lookup returns CDR1 SNHLY and CDR2 FYNNEI. Trimming stripped 10 bases from V and 0 bases from J, with 18 bases between. The CDR3 runs 16 residues. This sequence originates from a man aged 70 or older in good health. The V and J genes are TRBV2 and TRBJ1-4; D might be TRBD1 (6 bases). What was sequenced was blood. In DNA form, the CDR3 reads TGTGCCATCAACGGGGGCCCCTTGGCAACTAATGAAAAACTGTTTTTT. It codes for CAINGGPLATNEKLFF.